The 12 T cell receptor beta chains in this list originate from one sample, sequenced in a study of shared clonotypes between healthy human individuals. Clones were sequenced by immunoSEQ multiplex PCR, and TCRdb holds only the in-frame ones, with some missing. The sample records about 1,900,000 clones, about 95% being singletons. Naive-designated CD8 cells lacked CD45RO, were positively enriched for CCR7, and omitted terminally differentiated effector memory CD45RA+ cells. Sequencing was carried out using naive CD8+ T cells sorted from blood. These receptors originate from a young man in good health.

The J gene is TRBJ1-1, the V gene TRBV5-6, with a weak D call TRBD1 (6 bases). The CDR3 contains 15 residues. Germline V gene lookup returns CDR1 SGHDT and CDR2 YYEEEE. Trimming took off 2 bases at V and 3 bases at J, with 14 bases between the two ends. CDR3 amino acids: CASSFRGGAYTEAFF. For the CDR3, the DNA is TGTGCCAGCAGCTTTAGGGGGGGAGCGTACACTGAAGCTTTCTTT.

This clone was picked up one time. The rearrangement uses TRBV28 and TRBJ2-5, with a weak D call TRBD1 (6 bases). The CDR3 covers 15 residues. V was clipped by 5 bases and J by 5 bases, with 18 bases between them. Germline V gives CDR1 MDHEN, CDR2 SYDVKM. CDR3 residues: CASSPALQGWETQYF. In DNA form, the CDR3 reads TGTGCCAGCAGTCCCGCTTTACAGGGTTGGGAGACCCAGTACTTC.

In this sample, this clone turned up a few times. The chain carries TRBV2 and TRBJ1-1; D remains unclear. In germline, CDR1 is SNHLY, CDR2 FYNNEI. Trimming pared 1 base from V and 3 bases from J, leaving 6 bases between. CDR3 length: 13 residues. The CDR3 nucleotides read TGTGCCAGCAGTGAAGGGTGGGACACTGAAGCTTTCTTT. Translated, it gives CASSEGWDTEAFF.

V is TRBV2 and J is TRBJ1-5; a weak D match, TRBD1 (6 bases). V lost 9 bases, J lost 5 bases, and 17 bases lay in between. CDR1 SNHLY and CDR2 FYNNEI come from the germline V gene. CDR3 length: 14 residues. This chain's CDR3 is CARAGERGDQPQHF. The DNA for the CDR3 is TGTGCCAGGGCAGGGGAAAGGGGCGATCAGCCCCAGCATTTT.

The V and J genes are TRBV7-6 and TRBJ2-1; TRBD1 aligns across 7 bases. The CDR3 extends over 13 amino acids. From germline, CDR1 is SGHVS and CDR2 FNYEAQ. Trimming cost V 5 bases and J 3 bases; bases outside gene matches: 1. CDR3: CASSRDSYNEQFF. DNA of the CDR3: TGTGCCAGCAGCCGGGACAGCTACAATGAGCAGTTCTTC.

The CDR3 sequence is CASSVGGSSYNEQFF. The CDR3 region has the DNA TGTGCCAGTAGTGTCGGGGGGAGCTCCTACAATGAGCAGTTCTTC. The chain combines TRBV19 with TRBJ2-1; TRBD2 matches 7 bases. CDR3 length: 15 amino acids. V was pared by 5 bases and J by 0 bases, with 4 bases of the junction left unmatched. Germline values: CDR1 LNHDA, CDR2 SQIVND (reference sequence).

V and J are TRBV7-6 and TRBJ1-1, with D unresolved. This CDR3 spans 15 amino acids. Germline CDR1 reads SGHVS; CDR2 reads FNYEAQ. With 1 base removed from V and 4 bases from J, the gap between germline ends came to 13 bases. CDR3 coding DNA: TGTGCCAGCAGCTTAGGGGGTACTTTGAGCACTGAAGCTTTCTTT. It is translated as CASSLGGTLSTEAFF.

The V gene is TRBV7-9, the J gene TRBJ2-2; D possibly corresponds to TRBD2 (6 bases). The CDR3 loop spans 14 amino acids. Between the trimmed V and J ends, which lost 2 bases and 6 bases, there was a span of 10 bases. Germline CDR1 SEHNR, CDR2 FQNEAQ (reference sequence). This chain's CDR3 is CASSLPSVAGELFF. DNA of the CDR3: TGTGCCAGCAGCTTACCTAGCGTCGCCGGGGAGCTGTTTTTT.

The V gene is TRBV6-5, the J gene TRBJ1-6; D is perhaps TRBD1 (5 bases). Germline V gene lookup returns CDR1 MNHEY and CDR2 SVGAGI. V lost 5 bases, J lost 16 bases, and 24 bases lay in between. This CDR3 region has 15 residues. The CDR3, as DNA: TGTGCCAGCAGTCCCTTACAGCTCCAGACGGGGGGGCTCCACTTT. Translated: CASSPLQLQTGGLHF.

The table lists this clone with a count of one. The genes are TRBV30 and TRBJ1-5; D call uncertain. Germline V gives CDR1 GTSNPN, CDR2 SVGIG (reference sequence). V lost 2 bases and J lost 1, with 12 bases in between. This CDR3 is built from 15 residues. CDR3 sequence (DNA): TGTGCCTGGAGTCCCGGGGTAGGGAGCAATCAGCCCCAGCATTTT. Translation: CAWSPGVGSNQPQHF.

Of note for this clone: The same CDR3 can be traced to other DNA sequences in this sample. The V and J genes are TRBV7-9 and TRBJ1-1, with 10 bases lining up with TRBD1. Trimming at V came to 5 bases and at J to 2 bases, leaving 5 bases not matched to a gene. The CDR3 has 15 amino acids. CDR1 is SEHNR, CDR2 FQNEAQ, per germline (reference sequence). CDR3 DNA: TGTGCCAGCAGCCTCGCGACAGGGGGCAACACTGAAGCTTTCTTT. This codes for CASSLATGGNTEAFF.

The rearrangement uses TRBV9 and TRBJ2-2; D unclear. CDR3 length equals 15 residues. Germline V gene sequence: CDR1 SGDLS, CDR2 YYNGEE. Trimming removed 2 bases at V and 5 bases at J, with 13 bases between. The CDR3 sequence: CASSVLALGTGELFF. The CDR3 DNA is TGTGCCAGCAGCGTTTTAGCTCTAGGTACCGGGGAGCTGTTTTTT.